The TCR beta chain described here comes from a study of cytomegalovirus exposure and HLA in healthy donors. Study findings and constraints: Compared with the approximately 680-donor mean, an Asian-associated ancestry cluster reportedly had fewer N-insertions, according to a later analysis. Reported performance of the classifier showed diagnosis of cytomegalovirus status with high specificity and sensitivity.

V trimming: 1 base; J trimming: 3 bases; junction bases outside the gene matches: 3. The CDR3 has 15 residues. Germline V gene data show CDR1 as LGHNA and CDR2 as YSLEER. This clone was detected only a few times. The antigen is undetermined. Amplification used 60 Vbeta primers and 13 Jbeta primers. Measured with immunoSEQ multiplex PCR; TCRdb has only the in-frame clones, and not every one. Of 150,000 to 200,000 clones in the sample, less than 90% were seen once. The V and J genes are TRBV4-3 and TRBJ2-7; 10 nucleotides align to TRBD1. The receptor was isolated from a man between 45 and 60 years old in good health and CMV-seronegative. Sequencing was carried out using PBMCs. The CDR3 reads CASSQATGGSYEQYF. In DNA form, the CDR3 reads TGCGCCAGCAGCCAAGCGACAGGGGGCAGCTACGAGCAGTACTTC.